This T cell receptor beta chain was observed in a study of blood T cell repertoires in COVID-19. From germline, CDR1 is SSHAT and CDR2 FNYEAQ (reference sequence). The CDR3 loop spans 16 amino acids. The V and J ends lost 5 bases and 0 bases respectively, with 14 bases between them. Libraries were prepared by immunoSEQ multiplex PCR; TCRdb keeps only in-frame clonotypes and omits some of them. The sample has approximately 110,000 clones, 86% seen once. Specimen: peripheral blood. The chain couples TRBV7-7 to TRBJ1-3; possible D gene TRBD1, 6 bases. The TCR originated in a human donor in a cohort sampled during active COVID-19. The CDR3 loop is CASSPSTGHSGNTIYF. The CDR3 region has the DNA TGTGCCAGCAGCCCGTCAACGGGACACTCTGGAAACACCATATATTTT.